This entry lists 7 T cell receptor beta chains sequenced from one sample in a study of T cell responses to AZD1222 COVID-19 vaccine. TCRdb keeps only in-frame clones here, not all; method: immunoSEQ multiplex PCR. The data hold approximately 150,000 clones, with less than 95% observed a single time. The material sequenced was peripheral blood, taken on day 0 of AZD1222 vaccination. These receptors originate from an adult in good health.

CDR3 sequence (DNA): TGCAGTGCTAGTCCGGGGGAGAGTGGCTACACCTTC. Translating gives CSASPGESGYTF. The chain recombines TRBV20-1 with TRBJ1-2, with D possibly matching TRBD1 (5 bases). Trimming removed 3 bases at V and 7 bases at J, with 12 bases between. This CDR3 spans 12 amino acids. Germline V gene lookup returns CDR1 DFQATT and CDR2 SNEGSKA (reference sequence).

This clone was counted a single time. This sequence joins TRBV19 and TRBJ1-5, with a tentative D call TRBD1 (6 bases). The germline CDR1 and CDR2 sequences are LNHDA and SQIVND (reference sequence). There are 15 residues in the CDR3. V gave up 3 bases and J gave up 7 bases, with 16 bases separating them. The CDR3 spells CASSIQDSFEQPQHF. The CDR3 nucleotides read TGTGCCAGTAGTATCCAGGACAGTTTTGAACAGCCCCAGCATTTT.

At least ten counts were recorded for this clone. The rearrangement links TRBV14 to TRBJ1-2; TRBD1 matches at 10 bases. The V gene end was trimmed by 3 bases and the J gene end by 7 bases; junction bases not matched to a gene: 8. The CDR3 is made up of 15 amino acids. Germline CDR1 and CDR2: SGHDN and FVKESK. This chain's CDR3 is CASSHVGQGVRGYTF. The CDR3 DNA reads TGTGCCAGCAGCCATGTCGGACAGGGGGTACGTGGCTACACCTTC.

This clone came up once. This chain connects TRBV7-2 to TRBJ2-5; D perhaps matches TRBD1 (5 bases). Per germline, CDR1 SGHTA and CDR2 FQGNSA. The CDR3 runs 13 residues. The germline V and J ends were trimmed by 5 bases and 5 bases, with 12 bases remaining between them. The CDR3, as DNA: TGTGCCAGCAGCACCAGGGTTAGGGAGACCCAGTACTTC. Its protein is CASSTRVRETQYF.

The rearrangement joins TRBV1 to TRBJ2-1; the table assigns TRBD2, which was not confirmed against the DNA. TRBV1 is listed as a pseudogene. This CDR3 comprises 13 residues. CDR3 nucleotide sequence: TGCACCCGACATAGCGGGGGTGACAATGAGCAGTTCTTC. Translated, it gives CTRHSGGDNEQFF.

The CDR3 nucleotides read TGTGCCAGCAGTCAAAGGTCGGCAGCTCGCGCGGGCGGTTACTATGGCTACACCTTC. Translation gives CASSQRSAARAGGYYGYTF. This chain links TRBV28 with TRBJ1-2, with no clear D. The V and J ends lost 5 bases and 3 bases respectively, with 28 bases between them. The CDR3 has 19 residues. Germline V gives CDR1 MDHEN, CDR2 SYDVKM.

The V gene is TRBV5-6, the J gene TRBJ2-3; weak D call: TRBD1 (5 bases). CDR1 and CDR2 (germline): SGHDT, YYEEEE. The ends were cut back, 0 bases at V and 4 bases at J, with 6 bases in the middle. This CDR3 has 13 residues. In nucleotides, the CDR3 is TGTGCCAGCAGCTTGGCAGGGCCAGATACGCAGTATTTT. Translated: CASSLAGPDTQYF.